Presented here are 3 T cell receptor beta chains from one specimen sequenced in a study of Ad26.COV2.S vaccination and SARS-CoV-2 variants. The treatment is: some 20 received Ad26.COV2.S at low or high dose, single or two shots; 5 received placebo; per-sample allocation not given. It was on day 63 after the first vaccine or placebo injection that samples were taken. Generated by immunoSEQ multiplex PCR, the TCRdb table keeps only in-frame clones and is missing some. The top ten clones hold approximately 3.5% of a sample with 300,000 to 400,000 clones, about 88% of them seen once. Here the sequenced sample was peripheral blood, taken in a trial of Ad26.COV2.S vaccine versus placebo. These receptors were obtained from a person aged 18 to 65 who received the Ad26.COV2.S COVID-19 vaccine or a placebo.

This chain joins TRBV7-9 and TRBJ1-2; D gene uncertain. The CDR3 consists of 15 residues. V was shortened by 8 bases and J by 1 base, with 17 bases between the two germline ends. Per germline, CDR1 SEHNR and CDR2 FQNEAQ (reference sequence). The CDR3 region is CASFEARTYNYGYTF. In DNA, the CDR3 is TGTGCCAGCTTCGAGGCCCGCACTTATAACTATGGCTACACCTTC. The variable domain in full, completed from reference TRBV7-9 and TRBJ1-2, reads DTGVSQNPRHKITKRGQNVTFRCDPISEHNRLYWYRQTLGQGPEFLTYFQNEAQLEKSRLLSDRFSAERPKGSFSTLEIQRTEQGDSAMYLCASFEARTYNYGYTFGSGTRLTVV.

The CDR3: CASRPPGAEGQFF. The DNA of the CDR3 is TGCGCCAGCAGGCCCCCGGGGGCAGAGGGGCAGTTCTTC. The chain joins TRBV5-1 to TRBJ2-1; possibly TRBD1 or TRBD2 for D (6 bases each). CDR1 is SGHRS and CDR2 is YFSETQ in the germline V gene. The V end lost 5 bases, the J end lost 12 bases, and 18 bases lay between the germline ends. CDR3 length: 13 amino acids.

The gene calls are TRBV30 and TRBJ2-5; D possibly matches TRBD1 or TRBD2 (5 bases each). The CDR3 sequence is 14 residues long. Looked up from germline, CDR1 is GTSNPN and CDR2 is SVGIG (reference sequence). Trimming stripped 5 bases from V and 5 bases from J, with 18 bases between. CDR3 DNA sequence: TGTGCCTGGGGCGGCGGACTCCCAGGGGAGACCCAGTACTTC. Protein product: CAWGGGLPGETQYF. The entire variable domain, with the rest obtained from reference TRBV30 and TRBJ2-5, is as follows: SQTIHQWPATLVQPVGSPLSLECTVEGTSNPNLYWYRQAAGRGLQLLFYSVGIGQISSEVPQNLSASRPQDRQFILSSKKLLLSDSGFYLCAWGGGLPGETQYFGPGTRLLVL.